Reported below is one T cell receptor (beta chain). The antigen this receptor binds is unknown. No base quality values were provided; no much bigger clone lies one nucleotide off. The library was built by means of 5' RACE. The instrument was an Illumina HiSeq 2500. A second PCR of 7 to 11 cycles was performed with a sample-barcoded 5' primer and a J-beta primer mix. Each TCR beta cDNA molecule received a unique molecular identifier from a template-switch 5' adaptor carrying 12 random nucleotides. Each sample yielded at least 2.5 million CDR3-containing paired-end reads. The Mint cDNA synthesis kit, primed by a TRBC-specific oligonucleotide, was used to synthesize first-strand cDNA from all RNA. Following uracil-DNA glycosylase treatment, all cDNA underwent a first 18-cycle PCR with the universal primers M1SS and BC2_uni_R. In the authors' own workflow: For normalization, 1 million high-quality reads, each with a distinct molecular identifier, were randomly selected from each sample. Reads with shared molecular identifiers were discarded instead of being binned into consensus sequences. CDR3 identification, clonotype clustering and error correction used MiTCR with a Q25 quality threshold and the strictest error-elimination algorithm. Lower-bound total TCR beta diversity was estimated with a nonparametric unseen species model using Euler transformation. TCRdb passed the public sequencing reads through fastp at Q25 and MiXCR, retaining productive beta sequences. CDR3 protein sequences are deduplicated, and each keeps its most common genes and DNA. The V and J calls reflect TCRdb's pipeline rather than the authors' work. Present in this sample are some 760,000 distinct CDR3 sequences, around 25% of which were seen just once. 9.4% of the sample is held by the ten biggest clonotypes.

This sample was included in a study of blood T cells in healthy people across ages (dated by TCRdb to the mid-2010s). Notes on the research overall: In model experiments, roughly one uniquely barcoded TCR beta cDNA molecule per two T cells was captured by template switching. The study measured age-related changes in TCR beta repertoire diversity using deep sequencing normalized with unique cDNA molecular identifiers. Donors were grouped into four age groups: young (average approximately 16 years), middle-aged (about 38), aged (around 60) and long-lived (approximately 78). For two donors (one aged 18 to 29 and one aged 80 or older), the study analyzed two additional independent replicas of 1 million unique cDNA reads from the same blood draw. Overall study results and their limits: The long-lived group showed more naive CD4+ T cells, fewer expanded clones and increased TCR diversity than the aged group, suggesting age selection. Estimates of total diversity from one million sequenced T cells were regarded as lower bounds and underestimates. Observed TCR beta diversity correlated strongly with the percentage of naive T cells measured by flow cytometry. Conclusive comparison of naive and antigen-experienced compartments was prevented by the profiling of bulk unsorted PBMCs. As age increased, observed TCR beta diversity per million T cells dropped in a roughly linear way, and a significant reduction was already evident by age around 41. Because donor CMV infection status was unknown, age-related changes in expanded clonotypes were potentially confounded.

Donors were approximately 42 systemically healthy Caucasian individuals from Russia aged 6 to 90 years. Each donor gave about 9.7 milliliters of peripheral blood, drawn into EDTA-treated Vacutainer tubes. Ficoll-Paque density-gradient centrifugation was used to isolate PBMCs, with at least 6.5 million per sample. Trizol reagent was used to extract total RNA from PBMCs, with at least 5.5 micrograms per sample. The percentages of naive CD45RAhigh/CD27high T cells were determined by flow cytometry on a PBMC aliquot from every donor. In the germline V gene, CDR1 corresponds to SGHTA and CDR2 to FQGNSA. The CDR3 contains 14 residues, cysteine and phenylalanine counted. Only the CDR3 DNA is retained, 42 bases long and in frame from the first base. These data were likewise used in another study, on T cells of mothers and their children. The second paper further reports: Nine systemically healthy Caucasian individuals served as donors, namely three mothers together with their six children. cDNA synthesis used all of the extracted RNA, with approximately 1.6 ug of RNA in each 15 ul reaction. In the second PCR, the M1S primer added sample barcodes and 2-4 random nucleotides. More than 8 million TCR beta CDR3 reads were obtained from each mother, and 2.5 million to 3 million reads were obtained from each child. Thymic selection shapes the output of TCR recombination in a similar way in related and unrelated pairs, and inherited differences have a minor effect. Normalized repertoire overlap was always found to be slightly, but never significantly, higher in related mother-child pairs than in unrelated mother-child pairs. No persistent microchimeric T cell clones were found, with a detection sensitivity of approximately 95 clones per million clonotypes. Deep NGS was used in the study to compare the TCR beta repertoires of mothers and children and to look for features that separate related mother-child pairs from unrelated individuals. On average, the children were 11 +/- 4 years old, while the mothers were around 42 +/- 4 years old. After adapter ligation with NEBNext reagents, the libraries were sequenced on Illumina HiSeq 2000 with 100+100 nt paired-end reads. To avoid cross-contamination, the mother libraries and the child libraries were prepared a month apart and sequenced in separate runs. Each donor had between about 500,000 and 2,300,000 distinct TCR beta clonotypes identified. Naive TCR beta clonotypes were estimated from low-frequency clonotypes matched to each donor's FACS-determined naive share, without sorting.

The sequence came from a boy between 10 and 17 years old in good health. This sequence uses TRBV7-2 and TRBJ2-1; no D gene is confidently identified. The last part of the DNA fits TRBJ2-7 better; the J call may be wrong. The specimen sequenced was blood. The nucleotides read TGTGCCAGCAGCTTACCCTTCTTAAGCTACGAGCAGTACTTC. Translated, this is CASSLPFLSYEQYF.